Here is one T cell receptor beta chain with its context. These data are taken from a study of technical replicates of blood from a few donors. The data were produced by immunoSEQ multiplex PCR, yet TCRdb's version contains in-frame clones alone and is incomplete. The table includes about 70,000 clones, 86% detected once. The CDR3 extends over 15 amino acids. The V end was cut by 1 base, the J end by 4 bases, with 11 bases between. Germline V gene data show CDR1 as LNHDA and CDR2 as SQIVND (reference sequence). The chain combines TRBV19 with TRBJ2-1; TRBD1 is a possible D gene (5 bases). The receptor was isolated from a human donor in good health. Some clones in this sample may be carry-over from other donors' samples. Material: PBMCs. The CDR3 here is CASSIVGVKYNEQFF. CDR3 bases: TGTGCCAGTAGTATAGTAGGGGTCAAATACAATGAGCAGTTCTTC.